The source of this T cell receptor (beta chain) is a study of T-cell reconstitution after alpha-beta-depleted transplantation in children. In its sample, this clonotype was seen many times. V shed 0 bases and J shed 2 bases, with 8 bases lying between them. Germline V lookup: CDR1 SGHVS, CDR2 FQNEAQ. The CDR3 runs 15 residues. The library targeted TCRbeta and was prepared with unique molecular identifiers. Via MiXCR, TCRdb re-called the PCR reads, giving one row per CDR3 protein. Here the sample spans about 230,000 distinct CDR3 sequences, approximately 9.8% being singletons. V usage is TRBV7-8 and J usage is TRBJ2-1, with D perhaps assigned TRBD1 or TRBD2 (5 bases each). The sequencing here drew on PBMCs from the stem cell graft donor, taken from the stem cell graft. The TCR comes from a human donor who donated a stem cell graft to a child with SCID. CDR3 sequence: CASSLAEGPYNEQFF. CDR3 DNA sequence: TGTGCCAGCAGCTTAGCCGAGGGACCCTACAATGAGCAGTTCTTC.